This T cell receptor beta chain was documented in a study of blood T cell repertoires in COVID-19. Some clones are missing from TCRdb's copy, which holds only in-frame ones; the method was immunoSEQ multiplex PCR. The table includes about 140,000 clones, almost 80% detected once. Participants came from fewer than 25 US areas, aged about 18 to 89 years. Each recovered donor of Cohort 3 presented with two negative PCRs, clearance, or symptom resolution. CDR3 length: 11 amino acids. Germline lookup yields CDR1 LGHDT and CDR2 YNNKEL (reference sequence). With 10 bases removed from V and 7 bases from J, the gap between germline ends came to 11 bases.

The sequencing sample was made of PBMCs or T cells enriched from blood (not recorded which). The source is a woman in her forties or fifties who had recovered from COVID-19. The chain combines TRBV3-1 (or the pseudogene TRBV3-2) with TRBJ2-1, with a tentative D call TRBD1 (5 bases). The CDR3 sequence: CATQGLNEQFF. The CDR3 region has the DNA TGTGCCACCCAGGGCCTAAATGAGCAGTTCTTC.